This TCR beta chain came from a study of human T cells and chemical hapten exposure. General observations from the study: The study found that PT1 expanded TCR counts correlated positively with patch test score. After DPC sensitization, TCRs above 1 in 1000 frequency showed no change.

V was shortened by 3 bases and J by 4 bases, with 16 bases between the two germline ends. The germline V gene encodes CDR1 DFQATT and CDR2 SNEGSKA (reference sequence). This CDR3 has 15 amino acids. On this clonotype: Its cognate antigen is unknown.

One entry per CDR3 protein results from TCRdb running MiXCR on the RACE reads. The data contain more than 150,000 distinct CDR3 sequences, more than 25% of them seen just once; the ten biggest clones take up roughly 3%. Time point here: pre-sensitization, week 0. The treatment was: therapeutic diphenylcyclopropenone sensitization with weekly scalp DPC. The chain uses TRBV20-1 and TRBJ1-5, with D possibly matching TRBD1 (5 bases). This receptor was taken from a woman under 40 with alopecia areata. Some clones in this sample may be carry-over from other donors' samples. Sequenced here: whole blood, sampled in connection with sensitization to the hapten diphenylcyclopropenone (DPC). Written as DNA, the CDR3 is TGCAGTGCTAGTTCTGGGGACCTGAGTAATCAGCCCCAGCATTTT. Protein: CSASSGDLSNQPQHF.